The subject of this entry is one TCR beta chain. Its antigen specificity is not known. No quality values exist for individual bases; no much larger clone is one base distant. This specimen belongs to a study of control samples from healthy donors and cancer patients (dated by TCRdb to 2020 to 2022). The library was generated by the immunoSEQ multiplex PCR assay. What TCRdb holds here is the immuneACCESS table cut down to in-frame rearrangements. Part of the clones is not present; checked against another copy, under half of the missing clones reflect an unresolved V gene, and the others are unexplained. This sample gives about 75,000 clones in total; approximately 80% of them show up just once. The ten largest clones add up to roughly 15% of the sample. Via the germline V gene, CDR1 is MNHEY and CDR2 SVGAGI. V loses 10 bases of germline sequence and J loses 2 bases, and the interval between the two ends is 17 bases. The CDR3 runs 15 residues from the cysteine to the phenylalanine. Only CDR3 DNA remains: 45 bases, in frame from the first base.

The sample was blood. The rearranged segments are TRBV6-5 and TRBJ2-2; the D gene cannot be resolved reliably. The sequence was collected from a man in his fifties in good health. The encoded CDR3 is CATTWVALNTGELFF. Here is the DNA: TGTGCCACCACGTGGGTGGCGCTCAACACCGGGGAGCTGTTTTTT.